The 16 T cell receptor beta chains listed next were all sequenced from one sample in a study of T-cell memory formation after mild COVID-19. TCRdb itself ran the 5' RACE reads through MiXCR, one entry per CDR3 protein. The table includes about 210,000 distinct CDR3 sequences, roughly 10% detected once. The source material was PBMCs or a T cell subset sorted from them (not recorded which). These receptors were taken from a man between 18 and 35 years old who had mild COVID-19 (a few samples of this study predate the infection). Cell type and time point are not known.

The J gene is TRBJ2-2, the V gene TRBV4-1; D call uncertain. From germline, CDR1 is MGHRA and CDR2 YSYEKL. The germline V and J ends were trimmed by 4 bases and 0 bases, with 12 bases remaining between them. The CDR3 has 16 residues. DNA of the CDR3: TGCGCCAGCAGCCCAGGACGTAGTTCGAACACCGGGGAGCTGTTTTTT. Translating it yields CASSPGRSSNTGELFF.

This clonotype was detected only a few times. Here the CDR3 DNA reads TGTGCCAGCAGCTTCCGGCCCAGAGATCTAGCCAAAAACATTCAGTACTTC. The encoded protein is CASSFRPRDLAKNIQYF. The chain carries TRBV5-6 and TRBJ2-4; D is undetermined. The CDR3 consists of 17 residues. CDR1 is SGHDT, CDR2 YYEEEE, per germline. Trimming removed 2 bases at V and 0 bases at J, with 15 bases between.

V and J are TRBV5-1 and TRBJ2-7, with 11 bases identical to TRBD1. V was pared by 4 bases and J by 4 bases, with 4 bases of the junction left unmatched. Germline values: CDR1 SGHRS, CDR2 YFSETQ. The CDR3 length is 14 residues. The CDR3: CASSTGTGGYEQYF. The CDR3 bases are TGCGCCAGCAGCACCGGGACAGGGGGGTACGAGCAGTACTTC.

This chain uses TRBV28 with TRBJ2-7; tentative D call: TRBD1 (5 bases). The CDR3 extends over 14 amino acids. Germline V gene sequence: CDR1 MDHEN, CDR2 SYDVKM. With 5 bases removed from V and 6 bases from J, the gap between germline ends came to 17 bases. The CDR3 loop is CASSPDSATGEQYV. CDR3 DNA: TGTGCCAGCAGTCCAGACAGCGCTACGGGCGAGCAGTACGTC.

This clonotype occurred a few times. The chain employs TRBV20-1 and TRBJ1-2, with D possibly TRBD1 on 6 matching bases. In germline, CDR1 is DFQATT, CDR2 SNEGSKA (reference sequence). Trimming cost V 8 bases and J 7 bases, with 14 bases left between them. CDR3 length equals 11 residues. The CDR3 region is CSPSQGTGYTF. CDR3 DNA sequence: TGCAGTCCCTCACAGGGAACTGGCTACACCTTC.

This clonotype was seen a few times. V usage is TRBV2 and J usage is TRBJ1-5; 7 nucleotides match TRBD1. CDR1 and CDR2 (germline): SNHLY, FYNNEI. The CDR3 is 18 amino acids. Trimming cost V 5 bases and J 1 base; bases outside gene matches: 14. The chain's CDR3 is CASSRDRTSLWSNQPQHF. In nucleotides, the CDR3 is TGTGCCAGCAGTCGGGACAGAACTTCCCTATGGAGCAATCAGCCCCAGCATTTT. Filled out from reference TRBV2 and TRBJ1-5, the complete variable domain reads EPEVTQTPSHQVTQMGQEVILRCVPISNHLYFYWYRQILGQKVEFLVSFYNNEISEKSEIFDDQFSVERPDGSNFTLKIRSTKLEDSAMYFCASSRDRTSLWSNQPQHFGDGTRLSIL.

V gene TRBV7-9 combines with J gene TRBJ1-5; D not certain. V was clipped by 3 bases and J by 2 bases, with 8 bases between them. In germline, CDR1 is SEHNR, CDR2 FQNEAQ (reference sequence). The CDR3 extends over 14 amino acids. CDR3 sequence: CASSFFGGNQPQHF. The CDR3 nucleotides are TGTGCCAGCAGCTTTTTTGGGGGCAATCAGCCCCAGCATTTT. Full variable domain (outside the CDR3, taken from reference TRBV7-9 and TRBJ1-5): DTGVSQNPRHKITKRGQNVTFRCDPISEHNRLYWYRQTLGQGPEFLTYFQNEAQLEKSRLLSDRFSAERPKGSFSTLEIQRTEQGDSAMYLCASSFFGGNQPQHFGDGTRLSIL.

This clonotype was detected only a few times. The CDR3 nucleotides read TGTGCCAGCAGCTTCCAGGGACAGCCCCAGCATTTT. Protein product: CASSFQGQPQHF. The chain has TRBV7-2 and TRBJ1-5; TRBD1 might be the D (5 bases). This CDR3 has 12 residues. CDR1 is SGHTA and CDR2 is FQGNSA in the germline V gene. Trimming cost V 3 bases and J 7 bases, with 7 bases left between them.

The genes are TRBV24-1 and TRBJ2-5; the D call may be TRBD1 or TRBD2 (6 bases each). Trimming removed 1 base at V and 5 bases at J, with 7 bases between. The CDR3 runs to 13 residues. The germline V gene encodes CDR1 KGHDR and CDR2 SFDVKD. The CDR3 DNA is TGTGCCACCAGTGATTTAGGGGGGGAGACCCAGTACTTC. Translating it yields CATSDLGGETQYF.

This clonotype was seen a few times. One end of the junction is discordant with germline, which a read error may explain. The DNA for the CDR3 is TGCGCCAGCAGCGTTAGCGGGGGAAGATACAATGAGCAGTTTTTC. This gives the protein CASSVSGGRYNEQFF. This chain joins TRBV5-1 and TRBJ2-1; 9 bases are shared with TRBD2. Germline CDR1 reads SGHRS; CDR2 reads YFSETQ. This CDR3 has 15 amino acids. Variable domain in full (rest from reference TRBV5-1 and TRBJ2-1): KAGVTQTPRYLIKTRGQQVTLSCSPISGHRSVSWYQQTPGQGLQFLFEYFSETQRNKGNFPGRFSGRQFSNSRSEMNVSTLELGDSALYLCASSVSGGRYNEQFFGPGTRLTVL.

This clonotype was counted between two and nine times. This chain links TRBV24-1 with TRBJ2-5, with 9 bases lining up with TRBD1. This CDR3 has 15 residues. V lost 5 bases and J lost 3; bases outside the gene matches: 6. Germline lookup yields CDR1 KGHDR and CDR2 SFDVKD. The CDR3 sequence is CATSASGTGKETQYF. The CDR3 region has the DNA TGTGCCACCAGTGCCTCAGGGACAGGGAAAGAGACCCAGTACTTC.

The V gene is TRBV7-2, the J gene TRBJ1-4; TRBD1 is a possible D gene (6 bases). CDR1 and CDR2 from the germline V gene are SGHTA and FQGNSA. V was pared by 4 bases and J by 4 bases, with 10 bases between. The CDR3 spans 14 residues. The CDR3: CASSSSRGNEKLFF. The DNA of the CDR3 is TGTGCCAGCAGCTCAAGCAGGGGTAATGAAAAACTGTTTTTT.

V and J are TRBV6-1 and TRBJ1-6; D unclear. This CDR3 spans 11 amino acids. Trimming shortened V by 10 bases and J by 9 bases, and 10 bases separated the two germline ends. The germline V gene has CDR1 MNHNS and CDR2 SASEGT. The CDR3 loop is CATGVRSPLHF. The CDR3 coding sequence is TGTGCCACCGGGGTGCGTTCACCCCTCCACTTT.

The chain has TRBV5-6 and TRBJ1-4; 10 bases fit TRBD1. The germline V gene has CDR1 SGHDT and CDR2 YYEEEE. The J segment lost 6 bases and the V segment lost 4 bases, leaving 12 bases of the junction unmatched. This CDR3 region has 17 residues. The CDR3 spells CASSPGTGDLWDEKLFF. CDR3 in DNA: TGTGCCAGCAGCCCCGGGACAGGGGACCTATGGGATGAAAAACTGTTTTTT.

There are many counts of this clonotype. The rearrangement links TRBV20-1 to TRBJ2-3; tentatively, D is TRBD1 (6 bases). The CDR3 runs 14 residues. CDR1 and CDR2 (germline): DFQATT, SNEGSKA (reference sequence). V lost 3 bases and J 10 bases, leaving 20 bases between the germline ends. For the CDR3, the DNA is TGCAGTGCTAGGCAGGGGCCTGGCTCCGCCTCGCAGTATTTT. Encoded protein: CSARQGPGSASQYF.

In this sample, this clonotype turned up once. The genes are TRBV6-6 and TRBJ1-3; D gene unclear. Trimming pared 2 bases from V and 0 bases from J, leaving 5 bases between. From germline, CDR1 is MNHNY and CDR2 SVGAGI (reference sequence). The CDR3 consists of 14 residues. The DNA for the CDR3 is TGTGCCAGCAGTTACGAGGCCTCTGGAAACACCATATATTTT. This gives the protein CASSYEASGNTIYF.